This T cell receptor (beta chain) was sequenced in a study of Graves' ophthalmopathy and Graves' hyperthyroidism. Scientists amplified the TCR beta CDR3 regions from RNA transcripts. HTBI primers served in a first-round RT-PCR, which a second-round multiplex PCR followed. TCRdb analysed the multiplex PCR reads with MiXCR anew, one entry per CDR3 protein. The table has 600,000 to 650,000 distinct CDR3 sequences, over 20% seen once. The sequencing input was peripheral blood. The clonotype was recovered from a woman under 30 with stable Graves' hyperthyroidism. Some clones in this sample may be carry-over from other donors' samples.

The CDR3 DNA reads as TGTGCCAGCAGCGGATTTGAGACAGGGAAGAAGTACGAGCAGTACTTC. Its translation: CASSGFETGKKYEQYF. The J gene is TRBJ2-7, the V gene TRBV9; 7 bases align to TRBD1. The CDR3 is 16 amino acids. Trimming at V came to 3 bases and at J to 4 bases, leaving 13 bases not matched to a gene. CDR1 and CDR2 (germline): SGDLS, YYNGEE.